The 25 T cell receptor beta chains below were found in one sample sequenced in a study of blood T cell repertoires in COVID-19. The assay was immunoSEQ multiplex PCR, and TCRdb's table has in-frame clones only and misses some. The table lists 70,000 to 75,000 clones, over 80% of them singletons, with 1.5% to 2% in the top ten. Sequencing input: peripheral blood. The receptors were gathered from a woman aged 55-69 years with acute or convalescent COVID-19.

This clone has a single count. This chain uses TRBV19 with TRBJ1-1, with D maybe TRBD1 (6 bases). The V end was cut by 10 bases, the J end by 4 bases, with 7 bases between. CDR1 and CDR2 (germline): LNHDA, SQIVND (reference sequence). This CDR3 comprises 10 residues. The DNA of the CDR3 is TGTGCCAAAGGGGGCACTGAAGCTTTCTTT. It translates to CAKGGTEAFF.

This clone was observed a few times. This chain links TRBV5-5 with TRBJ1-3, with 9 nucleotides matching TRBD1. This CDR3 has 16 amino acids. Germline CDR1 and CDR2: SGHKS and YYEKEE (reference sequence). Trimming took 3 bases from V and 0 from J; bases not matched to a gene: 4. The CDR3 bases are TGTGCCAGCAGCTCGGGACAGGGAACCTCTGGAAACACCATATATTTT. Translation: CASSSGQGTSGNTIYF.

The CDR3 sequence is CASSLSRNTEAFF. CDR3 in DNA: TGCGCCAGCAGCTTGTCCAGGAACACTGAAGCTTTCTTT. The rearrangement joins TRBV5-1 to TRBJ1-1; D remains unclear. V was clipped by 1 base and J by 1 base, with 5 bases between them. Germline lookup yields CDR1 SGHRS and CDR2 YFSETQ. The CDR3 extends over 13 amino acids.

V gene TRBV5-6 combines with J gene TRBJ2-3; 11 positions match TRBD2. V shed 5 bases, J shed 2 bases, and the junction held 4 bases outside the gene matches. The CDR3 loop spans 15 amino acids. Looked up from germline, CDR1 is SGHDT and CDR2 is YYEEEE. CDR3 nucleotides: TGTGCCAGCAGTAGACTAGCGGGGTACACAGATACGCAGTATTTT. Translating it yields CASSRLAGYTDTQYF.

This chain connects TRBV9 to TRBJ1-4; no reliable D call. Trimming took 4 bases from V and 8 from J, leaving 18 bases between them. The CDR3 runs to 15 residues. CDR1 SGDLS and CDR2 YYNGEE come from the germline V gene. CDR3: CASSPEPVRGEKLFF. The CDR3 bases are TGTGCCAGCAGCCCCGAACCGGTCCGAGGCGAAAAACTGTTTTTT.

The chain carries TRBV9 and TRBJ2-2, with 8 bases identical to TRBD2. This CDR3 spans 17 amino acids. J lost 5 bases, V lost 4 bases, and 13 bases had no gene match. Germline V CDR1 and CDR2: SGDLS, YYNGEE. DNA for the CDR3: TGTGCCAGCAGCTTGCTCCCCATAGCGGGACGGACCGGGGAGCTGTTTTTT. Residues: CASSLLPIAGRTGELFF.

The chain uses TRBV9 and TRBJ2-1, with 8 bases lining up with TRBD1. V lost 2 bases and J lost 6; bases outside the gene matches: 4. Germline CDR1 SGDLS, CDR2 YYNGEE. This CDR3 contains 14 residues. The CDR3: CASSVRTGINEQFF. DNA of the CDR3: TGTGCCAGCAGCGTGAGGACAGGGATCAATGAGCAGTTCTTC.

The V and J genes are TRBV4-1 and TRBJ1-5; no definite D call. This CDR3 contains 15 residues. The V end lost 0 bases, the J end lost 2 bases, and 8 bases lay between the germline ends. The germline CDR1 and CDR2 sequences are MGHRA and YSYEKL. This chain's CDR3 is CASSQDGGGNQPQHF. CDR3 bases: TGCGCCAGCAGCCAAGATGGCGGGGGCAATCAGCCCCAGCATTTT.

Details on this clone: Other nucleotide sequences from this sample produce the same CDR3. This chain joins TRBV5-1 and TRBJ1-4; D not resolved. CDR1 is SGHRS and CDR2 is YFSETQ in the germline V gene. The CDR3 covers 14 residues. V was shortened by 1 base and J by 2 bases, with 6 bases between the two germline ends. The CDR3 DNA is TGCGCCAGCAGCTTGTCGGGGACTAATGAAAAACTGTTTTTT. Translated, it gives CASSLSGTNEKLFF.

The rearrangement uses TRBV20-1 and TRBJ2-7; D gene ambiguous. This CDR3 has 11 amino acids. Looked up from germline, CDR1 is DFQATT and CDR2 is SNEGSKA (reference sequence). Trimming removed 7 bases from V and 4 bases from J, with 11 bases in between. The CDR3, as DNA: TGCAGTGGCCTTGTCGGGTACGAGCAGTACTTC. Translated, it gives CSGLVGYEQYF.

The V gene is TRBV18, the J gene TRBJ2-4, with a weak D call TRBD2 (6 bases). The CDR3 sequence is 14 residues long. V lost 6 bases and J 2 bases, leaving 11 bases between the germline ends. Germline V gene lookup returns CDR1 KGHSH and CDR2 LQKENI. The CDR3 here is CASSLLAPKNIQYF. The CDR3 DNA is TGTGCCAGCTCGCTACTAGCCCCCAAAAACATTCAGTACTTC.

The DNA for the CDR3 is TGTGCCTGGAGTACCGAGGCTAACTATGGCTACACCTTC. Its protein is CAWSTEANYGYTF. The chain is built from TRBV30 and TRBJ1-2; unclear D gene. The ends were cut back, 2 bases at V and 0 bases at J, with 7 bases in the middle. The CDR3 covers 13 residues. CDR1 GTSNPN and CDR2 SVGIG come from the germline V gene (reference sequence).

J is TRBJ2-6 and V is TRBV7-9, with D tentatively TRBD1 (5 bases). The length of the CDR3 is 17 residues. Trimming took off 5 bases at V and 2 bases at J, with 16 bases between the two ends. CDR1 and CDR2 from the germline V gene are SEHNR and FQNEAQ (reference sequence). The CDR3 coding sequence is TGTGCCAGCAGCCCGAAGTTAGGGGAAACTGGGGCCAACGTCCTGACTTTC. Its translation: CASSPKLGETGANVLTF.

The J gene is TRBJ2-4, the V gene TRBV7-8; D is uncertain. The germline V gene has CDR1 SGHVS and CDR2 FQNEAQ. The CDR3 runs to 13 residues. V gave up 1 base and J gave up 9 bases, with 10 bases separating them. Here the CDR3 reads CASSLDRVPIQYF. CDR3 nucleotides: TGTGCCAGCAGCTTAGACCGGGTTCCCATTCAGTACTTC.

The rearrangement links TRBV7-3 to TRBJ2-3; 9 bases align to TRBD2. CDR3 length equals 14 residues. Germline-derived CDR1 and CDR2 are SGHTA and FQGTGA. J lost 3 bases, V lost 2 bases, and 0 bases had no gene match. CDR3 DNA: TGTGCCAGCAGCTTAGCGGGGGGGACAGATACGCAGTATTTT. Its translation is CASSLAGGTDTQYF.

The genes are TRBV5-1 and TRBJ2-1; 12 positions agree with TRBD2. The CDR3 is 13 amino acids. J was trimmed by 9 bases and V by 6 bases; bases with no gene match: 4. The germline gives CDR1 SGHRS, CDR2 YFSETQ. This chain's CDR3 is CASTLAGGVEQFF. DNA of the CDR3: TGCGCCAGCACACTAGCGGGAGGTGTTGAGCAGTTCTTC.

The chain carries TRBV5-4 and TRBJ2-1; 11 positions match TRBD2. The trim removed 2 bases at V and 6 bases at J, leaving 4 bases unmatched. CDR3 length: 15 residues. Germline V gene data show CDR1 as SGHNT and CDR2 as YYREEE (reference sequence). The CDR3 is CASSFLAGGLNEQFF. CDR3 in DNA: TGTGCCAGCAGCTTTTTAGCGGGGGGGCTCAATGAGCAGTTCTTC. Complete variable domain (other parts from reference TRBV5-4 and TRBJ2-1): ETGVTQSPTHLIKTRGQQVTLRCSSQSGHNTVSWYQQALGQGPQFIFQYYREEENGRGNFPPRFSGLQFPNYSSELNVNALELDDSALYLCASSFLAGGLNEQFFGPGTRLTVL.

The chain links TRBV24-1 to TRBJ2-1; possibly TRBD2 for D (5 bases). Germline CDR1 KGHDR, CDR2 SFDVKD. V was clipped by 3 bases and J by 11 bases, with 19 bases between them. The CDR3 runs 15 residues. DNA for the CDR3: TGTGCCACCAGTGATGGGAGAGGGAGTACAATGAAGCAGTTCTTC. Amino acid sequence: CATSDGRGSTMKQFF.

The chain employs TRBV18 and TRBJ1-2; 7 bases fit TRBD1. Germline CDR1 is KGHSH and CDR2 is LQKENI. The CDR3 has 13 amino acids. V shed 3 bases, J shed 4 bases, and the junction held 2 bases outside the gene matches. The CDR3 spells CASSPTGPYGYTF. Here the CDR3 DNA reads TGTGCCAGCTCACCGACAGGGCCCTATGGCTACACCTTC. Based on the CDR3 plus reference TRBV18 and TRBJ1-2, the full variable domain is NAGVMQNPRHLVRRRGQEARLRCSPMKGHSHVYWYRQLPEEGLKFMVYLQKENIIDESGMPKERFSAEFPKEGPSILRIQQVVRGDSAAYFCASSPTGPYGYTFGSGTRLTVV.

The CDR3, as DNA: TGTGCCAGCAGCTTGGCCGGAGGGGCGCACGGCGAGCAGTACTTC. It is translated as CASSLAGGAHGEQYF. V gene TRBV5-6 combines with J gene TRBJ2-7; a possible D gene is TRBD2 (6 bases). CDR1 and CDR2 (germline): SGHDT, YYEEEE. V lost 0 bases, J lost 6 bases, and 16 bases lay in between. The length of the CDR3 is 15 residues.

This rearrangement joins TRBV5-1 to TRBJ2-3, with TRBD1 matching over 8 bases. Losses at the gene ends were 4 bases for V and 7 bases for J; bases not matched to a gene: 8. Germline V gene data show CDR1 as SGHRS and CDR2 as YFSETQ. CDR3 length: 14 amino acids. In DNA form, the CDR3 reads TGCGCCAGCAGCCCCGGACAGGGAGCTTATACGCAGTATTTT. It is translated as CASSPGQGAYTQYF.

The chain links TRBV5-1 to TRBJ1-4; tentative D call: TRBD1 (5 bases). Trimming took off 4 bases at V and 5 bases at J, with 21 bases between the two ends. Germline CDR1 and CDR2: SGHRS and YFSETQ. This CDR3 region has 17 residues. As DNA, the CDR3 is TGCGCCAGCAGCCACATGGGAGCAGGGCGGGGAAATGAAAAACTGTTTTTT. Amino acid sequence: CASSHMGAGRGNEKLFF.

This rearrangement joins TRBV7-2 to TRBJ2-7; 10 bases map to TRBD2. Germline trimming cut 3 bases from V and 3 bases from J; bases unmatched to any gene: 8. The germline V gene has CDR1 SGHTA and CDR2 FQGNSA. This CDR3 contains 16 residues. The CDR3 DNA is TGTGCCAGCAGCTTCGGAGTAGCGGGGGGTTTCTACGAGCAGTACTTC. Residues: CASSFGVAGGFYEQYF.

The CDR3 sequence: CASSEDRGQRAFF. CDR3 nucleotides: TGTGCCAGCAGCGAGGACAGGGGGCAACGAGCTTTCTTT. V is TRBV2 and J is TRBJ1-1; 11 nucleotides agree with TRBD1. J lost 10 bases, V lost 6 bases, and 7 bases had no gene match. The CDR3 length is 13 residues. Germline CDR1 reads SNHLY; CDR2 reads FYNNEI.

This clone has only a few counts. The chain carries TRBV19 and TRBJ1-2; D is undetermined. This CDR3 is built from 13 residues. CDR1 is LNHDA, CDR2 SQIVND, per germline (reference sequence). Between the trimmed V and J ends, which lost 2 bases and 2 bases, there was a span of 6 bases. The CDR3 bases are TGTGCCAGTAGTATACCCCCGAACTATGGCTACACCTTC. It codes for CASSIPPNYGYTF. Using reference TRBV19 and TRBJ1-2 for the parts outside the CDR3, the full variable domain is DGGITQSPKYLFRKEGQNVTLSCEQNLNHDAMYWYRQDPGQGLRLIYYSQIVNDFQKGDIAEGYSVSREKKESFPLTVTSAQKNPTAFYLCASSIPPNYGYTFGSGTRLTVV.